What follows are 24 T cell receptor beta chains derived from one specimen sequenced in a study of sequential checkpoint blockade in melanoma. The assay was immunoSEQ multiplex PCR, and TCRdb's table has in-frame clones only and misses some. The sample has about 19,000 clones, 73% seen once. Treatment in this sample: randomized to nivolumab then ipilimumab (arm A) or the reverse (arm B). Specimen: CD8+ T cells sorted from blood (inferred from file names), collected from a patient given nivolumab and ipilimumab in sequence. The receptors stem from a human donor with melanoma.

This chain links TRBV10-2 with TRBJ1-4; unclear D gene. Germline V gene data show CDR1 as WSHSY and CDR2 as SAAADI. This CDR3 has 11 residues. V was clipped by 6 bases and J by 7 bases, with 6 bases between them. CDR3 in amino acids: CASRAPEKLFF. The CDR3 nucleotides are TGCGCCAGCAGGGCACCTGAAAAACTGTTTTTT.

The chain combines TRBV9 with TRBJ2-2; 8 positions agree with TRBD2. Germline V lookup: CDR1 SGDLS, CDR2 YYNGEE. CDR3 length: 16 residues. The V and J ends lost 0 bases and 5 bases, in that order; junction bases with no gene match: 6. The CDR3 DNA follows: TGTGCCAGCAGCGTAGAGACCACGGGGGGGACCGGGGAGCTGTTTTTT. Encoded protein: CASSVETTGGTGELFF.

CDR3 in DNA: TGTGCCAGCAGCTTAGTTGATAAAGGGGCTGAAGCTTTCTTT. It specifies CASSLVDKGAEAFF. This sequence joins TRBV7-3 and TRBJ1-1; D possibly corresponds to TRBD1 (5 bases). The CDR3 is 14 residues long. V lost 2 bases and J lost 6, with 13 bases in between. Germline lookup yields CDR1 SGHTA and CDR2 FQGTGA.

The gene calls are TRBV7-6 and TRBJ1-1; 9 bases line up with TRBD1. The CDR3 is 14 amino acids. CDR1 is SGHVS, CDR2 FNYEAQ, per germline. The J segment lost 3 bases and the V segment lost 1 base, leaving 0 bases of the junction unmatched. The CDR3 loop is CASSLGTGDTEAFF. The CDR3, as DNA: TGTGCCAGCAGCTTAGGGACAGGGGACACTGAAGCTTTCTTT. Filled out from reference TRBV7-6 and TRBJ1-1, the complete variable domain reads GAGVSQSPRYKVTKRGQDVALRCDPISGHVSLYWYRQALGQGPEFLTYFNYEAQQDKSGLPNDRFSAERPEGSISTLTIQRTEQRDSAMYRCASSLGTGDTEAFFGQGTRLTVV.

The chain has TRBV5-8 and TRBJ2-1, with TRBD1 matching over 7 bases. CDR1 is SGHTS, CDR2 YDEGEE, per germline. The ends lost 0 bases at V and 4 bases at J; junction bases unmatched: 16. The CDR3 spans 19 residues. CDR3 bases: TGTGCCAGCAGCTTGGGACGGTTATTTGCCGTGGGACAGTACAATGAGCAGTTCTTC. It codes for CASSLGRLFAVGQYNEQFF.

A few counts support this clone. V gene TRBV7-3 combines with J gene TRBJ2-7, with D possibly TRBD1 on 5 matching bases. CDR3 length equals 19 residues. The V gene's germline CDR1 is SGHTA and CDR2 FQGTGA. Trimming pared 8 bases from V and 0 bases from J, leaving 29 bases between. This CDR3 reads CASGVLKPDRPKTSYEQYF. The DNA of the CDR3 is TGTGCCAGCGGCGTCCTGAAGCCAGACAGACCGAAAACCTCCTACGAGCAGTACTTC.

This clone was counted only a few times. V and J are TRBV10-3 and TRBJ1-1; unclear D gene. V gave up 5 bases and J gave up 1 base, with 14 bases separating them. The CDR3 extends over 15 amino acids. Looked up from germline, CDR1 is ENHRY and CDR2 is SYGVKD. In nucleotides, the CDR3 is TGTGCCATCAGTCACTCTGGGCTGGGGAACACTGAAGCTTTCTTT. Translating gives CAISHSGLGNTEAFF.

The chain links TRBV27 to TRBJ1-2, with D perhaps TRBD1 (6 bases). V was cut by 7 bases and J by 2 bases, with 17 bases left in between. CDR1 is MNHEY, CDR2 SMNVEV, per germline (reference sequence). The CDR3 extends over 15 amino acids. The chain's CDR3 is CASKLGLGANYGYTF. As DNA, the CDR3 is TGTGCCAGCAAGTTGGGGCTGGGGGCGAACTATGGCTACACCTTC.

The chain employs TRBV2 and TRBJ2-1; 8 nucleotides line up with TRBD2. CDR3 length equals 15 residues. In germline, CDR1 is SNHLY, CDR2 FYNNEI. Unmatched junction bases numbered 8, after V lost 7 bases and J lost 3 bases. The CDR3 loop reads CASTWGLAGYNEQFF. The CDR3, as DNA: TGTGCCAGCACCTGGGGGCTAGCGGGCTACAATGAGCAGTTCTTC. Together with reference TRBV2 and TRBJ2-1, the CDR3 gives the full variable domain: EPEVTQTPSHQVTQMGQEVILRCVPISNHLYFYWYRQILGQKVEFLVSFYNNEISEKSEIFDDQFSVERPDGSNFTLKIRSTKLEDSAMYFCASTWGLAGYNEQFFGPGTRLTVL.

CDR3 sequence reads: CASSQTSGPENTEAFF. CDR3 bases: TGTGCCAGCAGCCAAACTTCAGGGCCGGAGAACACTGAAGCTTTCTTT. The chain links TRBV4-2 to TRBJ1-1; TRBD1 is a possible D gene (5 bases). V dropped 2 bases and J dropped 1 base, with 14 bases sitting between them. The CDR3 spans 16 residues. Per germline, CDR1 LGHNA and CDR2 YNFKEQ.

The gene calls are TRBV5-1 and TRBJ2-1, with 16 bases matching TRBD2. This CDR3 has 18 amino acids. Unmatched junction bases numbered 4, after V lost 3 bases and J lost 1 base. Looked up from germline, CDR1 is SGHRS and CDR2 is YFSETQ. CDR3: CASSSSGLAGGSYNEQFF. As DNA, the CDR3 is TGCGCCAGCAGCTCGTCGGGACTAGCGGGAGGGTCCTACAATGAGCAGTTCTTC.

This clone appeared once. The CDR3 DNA follows: TGTGCCAGTAGAGTGATGGACAGGGGTCCTCTCTCTGGGGCCAACGTCCTGACTTTC. This encodes CASRVMDRGPLSGANVLTF. This chain connects TRBV19 to TRBJ2-6; 9 nucleotides agree with TRBD1. The V and J ends lost 6 bases and 0 bases, in that order; junction bases with no gene match: 12. This CDR3 has 19 amino acids. Germline-derived CDR1 and CDR2 are LNHDA and SQIVND (reference sequence).

This clone was observed a single time. The J gene is TRBJ2-7, the V gene TRBV5-1; 11 bases map to TRBD1. The J segment lost 7 bases and the V segment lost 3 bases, leaving 6 bases of the junction unmatched. This CDR3 comprises 14 residues. CDR1 is SGHRS, CDR2 YFSETQ, per germline. The CDR3 region is CASSSGQGALEQYF. CDR3 sequence (DNA): TGCGCCAGCAGCTCCGGACAGGGGGCGCTGGAGCAGTACTTC.

J is TRBJ1-5 and V is TRBV2, with unresolved D. Trimming stripped 3 bases from V and 0 bases from J, with 9 bases between. Germline CDR1 is SNHLY and CDR2 is FYNNEI. CDR3 length: 15 residues. The chain's CDR3 is CASSEAQYSNQPQHF. The DNA for the CDR3 is TGTGCCAGCAGTGAGGCCCAGTATAGCAATCAGCCCCAGCATTTT.

This clone has only one observation. The V call is TRBV5-6, the J call TRBJ1-2; maybe TRBD1 (5 bases). This CDR3 has 16 residues. Germline V gives CDR1 SGHDT, CDR2 YYEEEE. Trimming shortened V by 2 bases and J by 5 bases, and 19 bases separated the two germline ends. CDR3 amino acids: CASSFFVGEGWYGYTF. The DNA for the CDR3 is TGTGCCAGCAGCTTTTTCGTAGGGGAAGGTTGGTATGGCTACACCTTC. The full variable domain, completed using reference TRBV5-6 and TRBJ1-2, is DAGVTQSPTHLIKTRGQQVTLRCSPKSGHDTVSWYQQALGQGPQFIFQYYEEEERQRGNFPDRFSGHQFPNYSSELNVNALLLGDSALYLCASSFFVGEGWYGYTFGSGTRLTVV.

This clone has just a few counts. The chain employs TRBV19 and TRBJ1-2; D possibly corresponds to TRBD1 (6 bases). This CDR3 region has 13 residues. Germline V gene data show CDR1 as LNHDA and CDR2 as SQIVND (reference sequence). The V end was cut by 5 bases, the J end by 5 bases, with 12 bases between. The CDR3 DNA reads TGTGCCAGTAGTCAGGGACAACTTTATGGCTACACCTTC. Its protein is CASSQGQLYGYTF.

The rearrangement uses TRBV9 and TRBJ2-1, with 8 bases that match TRBD2. This CDR3 is 16 amino acids long. V trimming: 5 bases; J trimming: 6 bases; junction bases outside the gene matches: 13. Germline V gives CDR1 SGDLS, CDR2 YYNGEE. The CDR3 bases are TGTGCCAGCAGTCCCTCTTCGGGGGGGCCGGGCAATGAGCAGTTCTTC. Amino acids: CASSPSSGGPGNEQFF.

J is TRBJ2-7 and V is TRBV7-9, with D unclear. This CDR3 region has 13 residues. CDR1 SEHNR and CDR2 FQNEAQ come from the germline V gene (reference sequence). Trimming left V 5 bases short and J 1 base short, with 9 bases between. The CDR3, as DNA: TGTGCCAGCAGCACCAAAGCTTCCTACGAGCAGTACTTC. It encodes CASSTKASYEQYF. The entire variable domain, with the rest obtained from reference TRBV7-9 and TRBJ2-7, is as follows: DTGVSQNPRHKITKRGQNVTFRCDPISEHNRLYWYRQTLGQGPEFLTYFQNEAQLEKSRLLSDRFSAERPKGSFSTLEIQRTEQGDSAMYLCASSTKASYEQYFGPGTRLTVT.

The V call is TRBV6-5, the J call TRBJ1-2; perhaps TRBD1 as D (5 bases). This CDR3 has 15 amino acids. The germline V and J ends were trimmed by 0 bases and 4 bases, with 12 bases remaining between them. In germline, CDR1 is MNHEY, CDR2 SVGAGI. Here the CDR3 reads CASSYSEIGAYGYTF. The CDR3 DNA reads TGTGCCAGCAGTTACTCAGAAATTGGGGCCTATGGCTACACCTTC.

This clone has a single count. This chain joins TRBV25-1 and TRBJ2-5; D remains unclear. Per germline, CDR1 MGHDK and CDR2 SYGVNS. CDR3 length: 12 amino acids. Trimming stripped 4 bases from V and 4 bases from J, with 7 bases between. The CDR3 protein is CASSAPRETQYF. The CDR3 DNA reads TGTGCCAGCAGTGCCCCGCGAGAGACCCAGTACTTC.

This sequence joins TRBV6-5 and TRBJ2-7; D is possibly TRBD2 (5 bases). Germline loops: CDR1 MNHEY, CDR2 SVGAGI. The CDR3 sequence is 13 residues long. V was clipped by 8 bases and J by 0 bases, with 11 bases between them. The CDR3 DNA follows: TGTGCCAGCTGGACGGGATTCTCCTACGAGCAGTACTTC. As protein: CASWTGFSYEQYF.

This chain connects TRBV27 to TRBJ2-1; TRBD2 matches 11 bases. Trimming took 6 bases from V and 4 from J; bases not matched to a gene: 2. Germline V lookup: CDR1 MNHEY, CDR2 SMNVEV (reference sequence). This CDR3 region has 14 residues. The CDR3 bases are TGTGCCAGCAGACTAGCGGGAGCGTACAATGAGCAGTTCTTC. This codes for CASRLAGAYNEQFF.

With respect to this clone: The junction departs from germline at one end; a sequencing error may be responsible. The chain has TRBV19 and TRBJ1-2; D is possibly TRBD1 (5 bases). The germline V gene encodes CDR1 LNHDA and CDR2 SQIVND (reference sequence). The CDR3 runs to 15 residues. The CDR3 reads CASSILGGEGYGHTF. CDR3 nucleotides: TGTGCCAGTAGTATACTCGGAGGGGAAGGGTATGGCCACACCTTC.

DNA for the CDR3: TGTGCCAGCAGCCCCCAGGGGGCGGTTGGTTATGGCTACACCTTC. It specifies CASSPQGAVGYGYTF. The rearrangement links TRBV27 to TRBJ1-2, with 8 bases matching TRBD1. J gave up 5 bases and V 6 bases, and 11 bases lay outside the gene matches. The CDR3 extends over 15 amino acids. Germline V lookup: CDR1 MNHEY, CDR2 SMNVEV (reference sequence).